This T cell receptor (beta chain) comes out of a study of cytomegalovirus exposure and HLA in healthy donors. The PCR ran on 60 Vbeta and 13 Jbeta primers. Sequencing used immunoSEQ multiplex PCR; TCRdb keeps in-frame clones, though not all of them. The sample includes roughly 81,000 clones, roughly 85% of them seen just once. Study-level findings and limits: The study put some 160 TCR beta chains on its list as cytomegalovirus-associated.

Trimming took 8 bases from V and 2 from J, leaving 9 bases between them. Germline V lookup: CDR1 KGHSH, CDR2 LQKENI. The CDR3 is 12 residues long. Worth noting for this clone: Antigen unknown.

The V gene is TRBV18, the J gene TRBJ2-5; maybe TRBD1 (5 bases). The receptor was isolated from a man in his thirties or forties in good health and CMV-seronegative. The material sequenced was PBMCs. DNA of the CDR3: TGTGCCAGCGGGGCAGAACAAGAGACCCAGTACTTC. Translation gives CASGAEQETQYF.